This T cell receptor beta chain was observed in a study of T-cell reconstitution after alpha-beta-depleted transplantation in children. Study-level findings and limits: When one year had passed after transplant, most T-cell counts and diversity came from newly produced T cells.

A library of TCRbeta sequences, prepared with unique molecular identifiers, was generated. One entry per CDR3 protein, called by TCRdb with MiXCR from the PCR reads. The sample shows 700,000 to 950,000 distinct CDR3 sequences, about 16% of them seen only once. This CDR3 region has 13 residues. Germline V gene data show CDR1 as MDHEN and CDR2 as SYDVKM. Trimming took 2 bases from V and 2 from J, leaving 7 bases between them. In its sample, this clonotype was seen many times. Its antigen is not known. The sequence was collected from a male patient under 18 who had a stem cell transplant for acute lymphoblastic leukemia, so the T cells may come from the graft donor. The sample in question was PBMCs, mostly from graft donor cells, obtained 360 days after TCRalphabeta/CD19-depleted stem cell transplant. The rearrangement uses TRBV28 and TRBJ2-7; D is ambiguous. CDR3 region: CASSLSHAYEQYF. CDR3 coding DNA: TGTGCCAGCAGTTTAAGCCATGCCTACGAGCAGTACTTC.